The clone carrying this TCR beta chain was counted only a few times. The antigen is unknown. This record belongs to a study of vaccination and CD4 T cells after COVID-19. Study-wide context: Each control culture was treated with a CEFX pool, an HIV-1 Nef pool, or no peptide.

Losses at the gene ends were 4 bases for V and 5 bases for J; bases not matched to a gene: 5. Germline-derived CDR1 and CDR2 are KGHDR and SFDVKD. CDR3 length equals 15 residues. The treatment was: roughly 10-day PBMC culture with coronavirus spike peptide pools or control peptides (ViraFEST assay). The PCR-positive dates, March through December 2020, came before the US Alpha, Beta and Delta variants. PBMCs, plated at a few million per well, were grown in the presence of around 10 IU/ml IL-2 and approximately 9 ug/ml peptide pools. Scientists ran DNA taken from cultured CD4+ T cells through the Oncomine TCR Beta short-read assay for sequencing. TCRdb re-called the PCR reads through MiXCR, storing one row per CDR3 protein. The sample yields roughly 11,000 distinct CDR3 sequences, roughly three fifths seen once.

This chain joins TRBV24-1 and TRBJ1-5; 9 bases agree with TRBD1. The origin of this receptor is a human donor who had recovered from COVID-19. The sequenced material came from CD4+ T cells from blood, cultured in vitro. For the CDR3, the DNA is TGTGCCACCAGTGACCCCACAGGGGGCGATCAGCCCCAGCATTTT. It specifies CATSDPTGGDQPQHF.